The clone carrying this T cell receptor beta chain was seen more than once but under ten times. CDR1 is DFQATT and CDR2 is SNEGSKA in the germline V gene (reference sequence). V lost 6 bases and J lost 6, with 15 bases in between. The CDR3 is 14 amino acids. This entry belongs to a study of response to subunit inactivated influenza vaccine. TCRdb fed the RT-PCR reads into MiXCR, producing one record per CDR3 protein. Counted here are roughly 500,000 distinct CDR3 sequences, under 30% occurring once; the ten biggest clones make up around 2.8%. This sample was shared with a second study, whose subject was T cells expressing NK-cell markers. That source adds: The cDNA for TCR beta came from 5'RACE template switching with UMIs.

Sequencing used CD4+ T cells sorted from PBMCs, obtained less than 13 days after vaccination. The clonotype originates from a man aged 50-59 years who received an inactivated influenza vaccine. This chain links TRBV20-1 with TRBJ1-6; tentatively, D is TRBD1 (6 bases). CDR3 amino acids: CSAPRGWGNSPLHF. CDR3 coding DNA: TGCAGTGCCCCGAGGGGGTGGGGTAATTCACCCCTCCACTTT.